The rows below give T cell receptor beta chains drawn from one sample of a study of blood T cell repertoires in COVID-19. Here immunoSEQ multiplex PCR was the method, and the copy in TCRdb shows in-frame clones only, minus some. The sample lists 250,000 or so clones, approximately 88% occurring once. The specimen was peripheral blood. Receptors were obtained from a woman in her twenties or thirties with COVID-19, enrolled during active disease. CDR3s include the opening cysteine and the closing phenylalanine or tryptophan. A D gene is named only where the DNA matches it firmly. Clone size is stated in some rows and not others, as once, few, many or a class when expanded.

j_gene	d_gene	v_gene	abundance	CDR3aa	CDR3nt
TRBJ2-2	TRBD1	TRBV5-1	-	CASSSGQERTGELFF	TGCGCCAGCAGCTCGGGACAGGAGAGAACCGGGGAGCTGTTTTTT
TRBJ2-3	TRBD1	TRBV7-2	-	CASVPGGRDTQYF	TGTGCCAGCGTCCCAGGGGGTAGAGATACGCAGTATTTT
TRBJ2-5	TRBD1	TRBV18	once	CASSPPGQGGETQYF	TGTGCCAGCTCACCACCGGGACAGGGAGGAGAGACCCAGTACTTC
TRBJ1-2	TRBD1	TRBV5-4	-	CASTPGDRVYGYTF	TGTGCCAGCACCCCGGGCGACAGGGTCTATGGCTACACCTTC
TRBJ2-2	-	TRBV25-1	-	CASSVGRVDTGELFF	TGTGCCAGCAGTGTGGGCAGGGTAGACACCGGGGAGCTGTTTTTT
TRBJ1-4	TRBD1	TRBV30	-	CAWTKQGVNEKLFF	TGTGCCTGGACCAAACAGGGGGTCAATGAAAAACTGTTTTTT
TRBJ2-3	-	TRBV3-1/TRBV3-2	-	CASSQDHTDTQYF	TGTGCCAGCAGCCAAGACCACACAGATACGCAGTATTTT
TRBJ1-6	-	TRBV5-1	few	CASSPDTGFNSPLHF	TGCGCCAGCAGCCCAGATACAGGCTTTAATTCACCCCTCCACTTT
TRBJ2-5	-	TRBV7-9	-	CASSSGHRETQYF	TGTGCCAGCAGCTCGGGACATCGAGAGACCCAGTACTTC
TRBJ2-7	TRBD1	TRBV7-2	few	CASSSPDRGFREQYF	TGTGCCAGCAGCTCTCCCGACAGGGGGTTTCGGGAGCAGTACTTC
TRBJ1-5	TRBD1	TRBV7-9	-	CASSEQGWGNQPQHF	TGTGCCAGCAGCGAACAGGGGTGGGGGAATCAGCCCCAGCATTTT
TRBJ2-2	-	TRBV18	-	CASSLTPLHRSNTGELFF	TGTGCCAGCTCACTCACCCCATTACACAGGTCGAACACCGGGGAGCTGTTTTTT